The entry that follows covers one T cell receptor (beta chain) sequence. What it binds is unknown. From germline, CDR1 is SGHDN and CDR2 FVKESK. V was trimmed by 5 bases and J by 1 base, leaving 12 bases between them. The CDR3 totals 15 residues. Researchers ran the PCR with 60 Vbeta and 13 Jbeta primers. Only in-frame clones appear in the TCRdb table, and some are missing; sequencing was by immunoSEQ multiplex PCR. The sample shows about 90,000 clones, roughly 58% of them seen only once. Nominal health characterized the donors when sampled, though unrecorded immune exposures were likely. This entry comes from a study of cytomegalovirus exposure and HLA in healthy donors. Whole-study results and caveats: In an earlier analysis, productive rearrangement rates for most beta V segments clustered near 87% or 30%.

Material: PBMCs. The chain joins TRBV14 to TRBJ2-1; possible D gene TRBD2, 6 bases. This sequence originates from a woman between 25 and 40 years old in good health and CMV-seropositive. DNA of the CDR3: TGTGCCAGCAGCGCCGGGGGAAGGTCCTACAATGAGCAGTTCTTC. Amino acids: CASSAGGRSYNEQFF.